This entry lists 15 T cell receptor beta chains sequenced from one sample in a study of beta chain features in type 1 diabetes. Study results and caveats: People with Type 1 diabetes carried modestly yet significantly shorter TCRB CDR3s in all four CD4+ subsets.

The investigators reverse transcribed all of the isolated RNA, so they sequenced expressed TCRB transcripts. TCRdb's copy holds only in-frame clones and misses some; the assay was immunoSEQ multiplex PCR. The sample lists approximately 360,000 clones, roughly 12% seen once, with over 0.008% in the top ten. Their cognate antigens are unknown. What was sequenced was naive CD4+ T cells from blood. These receptors originate from a woman aged 18-29 years with type 1 diabetes.

The rearrangement joins TRBV2 to TRBJ2-3; D might be TRBD2 (6 bases). Looked up from germline, CDR1 is SNHLY and CDR2 is FYNNEI. This CDR3 is built from 15 residues. Trimming shortened V by 8 bases and J by 1 base, and 16 bases separated the two germline ends. CDR3 residues: CASVMKGGRTDTQYF. The DNA for the CDR3 is TGTGCCAGCGTGATGAAAGGAGGGCGCACAGATACGCAGTATTTT. The full variable domain, completed using reference TRBV2 and TRBJ2-3, is EPEVTQTPSHQVTQMGQEVILRCVPISNHLYFYWYRQILGQKVEFLVSFYNNEISEKSEIFDDQFSVERPDGSNFTLKIRSTKLEDSAMYFCASVMKGGRTDTQYFGPGTRLTVL.

The CDR3 spells CASSPRGGRETQYF. The CDR3, as DNA: TGTGCCAGCAGCCCCCGGGGAGGTCGAGAGACCCAGTACTTC. V is TRBV28 and J is TRBJ2-5, with D perhaps matching TRBD2 (6 bases). From germline, CDR1 is MDHEN and CDR2 SYDVKM. CDR3 length: 14 residues. V lost 6 bases and J 4 bases, leaving 15 bases between the germline ends. The entire variable domain, with the rest obtained from reference TRBV28 and TRBJ2-5, is as follows: DVKVTQSSRYLVKRTGEKVFLECVQDMDHENMFWYRQDPGLGLRLIYFSYDVKMKEKGDIPEGYSVSREKKERFSLILESASTNQTSMYLCASSPRGGRETQYFGPGTRLLVL.

V gene TRBV28 combines with J gene TRBJ2-1; 7 bases agree with TRBD1. This CDR3 comprises 13 residues. The germline V gene encodes CDR1 MDHEN and CDR2 SYDVKM. The junction had 5 bases not matched to a gene; V was cut back by 6 bases and J by 6 bases. The CDR3 DNA reads TGTGCCAGCAGACGGACAGGTGGCAATGAGCAGTTCTTC. It translates to CASRRTGGNEQFF.

This clone was seen more than once but under ten times. CDR3 sequence (DNA): TGTGCCCTTGGGGCTACTCAGGGGACCCAGTACTTC. Protein product: CALGATQGTQYF. V usage is TRBV28 and J usage is TRBJ2-5, with D tentatively TRBD1 (5 bases). CDR1 is MDHEN and CDR2 is SYDVKM in the germline V gene. The germline V and J ends were trimmed by 11 bases and 7 bases, with 17 bases remaining between them. The CDR3 totals 12 residues.

This clone was seen just once. This chain joins TRBV6-5 and TRBJ1-4; D is uncertain. The germline V and J ends were trimmed by 5 bases and 8 bases, with 9 bases remaining between them. In germline, CDR1 is MNHEY, CDR2 SVGAGI. The CDR3 has 12 amino acids. The CDR3 protein is CASSRSREKLFF. CDR3 bases: TGTGCCAGCAGTCGAAGCCGGGAAAAACTGTTTTTT.

In its sample, this clone was seen a few times. V gene TRBV4-3 combines with J gene TRBJ2-3; D ambiguous. V gave up 0 bases and J gave up 1 base, with 11 bases separating them. Germline V gives CDR1 LGHNA, CDR2 YSLEER. The CDR3 runs to 16 residues. This CDR3 reads CASSQDEAPGTDTQYF. Here the CDR3 DNA reads TGCGCCAGCAGCCAAGATGAGGCCCCAGGCACAGATACGCAGTATTTT.

This clone was counted between two and nine times. V is TRBV7-2 and J is TRBJ2-1; 15 bases map to TRBD2. CDR3 length equals 18 residues. The V gene's germline CDR1 is SGHTA and CDR2 FQGNSA. Germline trimming cut 5 bases from V and 4 bases from J; bases unmatched to any gene: 9. The CDR3 protein is CASSPRTSGRAAYNEQFF. The CDR3 nucleotides read TGTGCCAGCAGCCCAAGGACTAGCGGGAGGGCCGCATACAATGAGCAGTTCTTC.

This clone was detected a few times. This chain links TRBV13 with TRBJ2-5; TRBD2 aligns across 14 bases. V was clipped by 2 bases and J by 4 bases; unmatched bases: 6. The CDR3 length is 17 residues. Germline CDR1 and CDR2: PRHDT and FYEKMQ (reference sequence). The CDR3 reads CASSLTPGTSGRETQYF. The CDR3 DNA reads as TGTGCCAGCAGCTTAACTCCCGGGACTAGCGGGAGAGAGACCCAGTACTTC.

V is TRBV7-9 and J is TRBJ1-5; D unresolved. The CDR3 loop spans 15 amino acids. The V end lost 1 base, the J end lost 2 bases, and 9 bases lay between the germline ends. Germline V CDR1 and CDR2: SEHNR, FQNEAQ (reference sequence). The CDR3 coding sequence is TGTGCCAGCAGCTTAGATAGTTACGGCAATCAGCCCCAGCATTTT. Translated: CASSLDSYGNQPQHF.

Only a few counts were recorded for this clone. This chain links TRBV7-2 with TRBJ2-7; 7 bases are shared with TRBD2. The V gene's germline CDR1 is SGHTA and CDR2 FQGNSA. This CDR3 spans 16 amino acids. J lost 3 bases, V lost 1 base, and 9 bases had no gene match. The CDR3 here is CASSLVGGTSDYEQYF. The CDR3 DNA follows: TGTGCCAGCAGCTTAGTGGGGGGGACGTCTGACTACGAGCAGTACTTC.

The chain carries TRBV18 and TRBJ1-1; weak D call: TRBD1 (6 bases). Germline-derived CDR1 and CDR2 are KGHSH and LQKENI. Trimming cost V 4 bases and J 3 bases, with 9 bases left between them. The CDR3 runs 13 residues. CDR3 sequence: CASSRRGDTEAFF. The CDR3 DNA is TGTGCCAGCTCACGCAGGGGTGACACTGAAGCTTTCTTT.

In this sample, this clone turned up a few times. The same CDR3 arises from other DNA sequences in this sample as well. The genes are TRBV9 and TRBJ2-1; no reliable D call. The CDR3 runs 15 residues. Trimming left V 0 bases short and J 0 bases short, with 7 bases between. CDR1 and CDR2 (germline): SGDLS, YYNGEE. CDR3 in DNA: TGTGCCAGCAGCGTAGACCCTAGCTCCTACAATGAGCAGTTCTTC. Translated: CASSVDPSSYNEQFF.

Only a few counts were recorded for this clone. The chain employs TRBV4-3 and TRBJ2-3, with TRBD2 matching 12 bases. Per the germline V gene, CDR1 is LGHNA and CDR2 is YSLEER. The V gene end was trimmed by 0 bases and the J gene end by 8 bases; junction bases not matched to a gene: 6. The CDR3 has 16 amino acids. CDR3 region: CASSQDPSGGAGTQYF. For the CDR3, the DNA is TGCGCCAGCAGCCAAGATCCTAGCGGGGGGGCAGGTACGCAGTATTTT.

V and J are TRBV5-1 and TRBJ2-1, with D uncertain. The CDR3 has 19 residues. Germline-derived CDR1 and CDR2 are SGHRS and YFSETQ. V shed 3 bases and J shed 1 base, with 23 bases lying between them. The DNA for the CDR3 is TGCGCCAGCAGCTCGTACGCAACTGACTCAATAAAGTCCTACAATGAGCAGTTCTTC. Translated, it gives CASSSYATDSIKSYNEQFF.

The chain uses TRBV4-1 and TRBJ2-2; TRBD2 matches at 10 bases. The CDR3 runs to 16 residues. V shed 5 bases and J 6 bases; nucleotides not matched to a gene: 9. Per the germline V gene, CDR1 is MGHRA and CDR2 is YSYEKL. DNA of the CDR3: TGCGCCAGCAGCGTCCCCGGCAGCGGGAGGGCCGGGGAGCTGTTTTTT. Its translation is CASSVPGSGRAGELFF.